These 24 T cell receptor beta chains were sequenced from one sample in a study of blood T cell repertoires in COVID-19. Assay: immunoSEQ multiplex PCR; the TCRdb copy retains only in-frame clones and omits some. The repertoire holds roughly 86,000 clones, with roughly 82% as singletons. Sequenced sample: peripheral blood. The origin of the receptors is a human donor in a cohort sampled during active COVID-19.

The chain has TRBV9 and TRBJ2-1; weak D call: TRBD2 (6 bases). The V gene lost 0 bases and the J gene lost 6 bases, with 13 bases spanning the gap. From germline, CDR1 is SGDLS and CDR2 YYNGEE. This CDR3 contains 15 residues. In DNA form, the CDR3 reads TGTGCCAGCAGCGTAGCGGGAGCCGCGGGCAATGAGCAGTTCTTC. This codes for CASSVAGAAGNEQFF.

The CDR3 region has the DNA TGTGCCAGCAGCGTGTTTGAAAGGGGCGTCTACGAGCAGTACTTC. Translating gives CASSVFERGVYEQYF. The chain combines TRBV9 with TRBJ2-7; the D gene is possibly TRBD1 (5 bases). CDR1 SGDLS and CDR2 YYNGEE come from the germline V gene. The CDR3 sequence is 15 residues long. V was pared by 2 bases and J by 3 bases, with 15 bases between.

J is TRBJ2-3 and V is TRBV27, with D possibly TRBD1 on 6 matching bases. The CDR3 runs to 15 residues. Germline V gene data show CDR1 as MNHEY and CDR2 as SMNVEV (reference sequence). V shed 8 bases and J shed 2 bases, with 17 bases lying between them. The DNA of the CDR3 is TGTGCCAGCGCCTGGACAGATCTATCCACAGATACGCAGTATTTT. Amino acid sequence: CASAWTDLSTDTQYF.

The V call is TRBV5-4, the J call TRBJ2-1; TRBD2 agrees at 10 bases. CDR1 is SGHNT, CDR2 YYREEE, per germline (reference sequence). J lost 4 bases, V lost 3 bases, and 7 bases had no gene match. The CDR3 is 16 amino acids. For the CDR3, the DNA is TGTGCCAGCAGCTCGGATACTAGCGGGACTTACAATGAGCAGTTCTTC. Amino acid sequence: CASSSDTSGTYNEQFF.

The chain combines TRBV24-1 with TRBJ2-7, with 11 bases fitting TRBD1. This CDR3 has 16 amino acids. The V gene end was trimmed by 4 bases and the J gene end by 0 bases; junction bases not matched to a gene: 4. CDR1 KGHDR and CDR2 SFDVKD come from the germline V gene. The CDR3 region is CATSDAGTGGSYEQYF. CDR3 nucleotides: TGTGCCACCAGTGACGCCGGGACAGGGGGCTCCTACGAGCAGTACTTC.

The chain carries TRBV6-5 and TRBJ1-5; 9 bases map to TRBD1. This CDR3 is 15 amino acids long. V was pared by 5 bases and J by 6 bases, with 8 bases of the junction left unmatched. Per the germline V gene, CDR1 is MNHEY and CDR2 is SVGAGI. This CDR3 is CASSTHRGLGQPQHF. In nucleotides, the CDR3 is TGTGCCAGCAGTACCCACAGGGGGCTCGGTCAGCCCCAGCATTTT.

For the CDR3, the DNA is TGTGCCAGCAGTTTATCTTGGGACAGGGACGGCTACACCTTC. Protein sequence: CASSLSWDRDGYTF. The rearrangement joins TRBV28 to TRBJ1-2; 9 nucleotides match TRBD1. In germline, CDR1 is MDHEN, CDR2 SYDVKM. This CDR3 is 14 amino acids long. With 1 base clipped from V and 8 bases from J, the junction kept 5 bases outside the gene matches.

The chain employs TRBV5-1 and TRBJ2-1; a weak D match, TRBD2 (5 bases). Germline loops: CDR1 SGHRS, CDR2 YFSETQ. Trimming removed 0 bases at V and 7 bases at J, with 14 bases between. This CDR3 contains 15 residues. This chain's CDR3 is CASSLAGEWINEQFF. The CDR3 coding sequence is TGCGCCAGCAGCTTGGCCGGGGAGTGGATAAATGAGCAGTTCTTC.

The chain links TRBV7-2 to TRBJ2-1; TRBD2 agrees at 12 bases. Germline V gene sequence: CDR1 SGHTA, CDR2 FQGNSA. The CDR3 length is 16 residues. The ends lost 1 base at V and 9 bases at J; junction bases unmatched: 7. CDR3 sequence reads: CASSLVPSGGASEQFF. In DNA, the CDR3 is TGTGCCAGCAGCTTAGTGCCTAGCGGGGGGGCCAGTGAGCAGTTCTTC.

The gene calls are TRBV30 and TRBJ1-1; D not resolved. CDR3 length equals 15 residues. The V end lost 2 bases, the J end lost 5 bases, and 18 bases lay between the germline ends. Germline V gene sequence: CDR1 GTSNPN, CDR2 SVGIG (reference sequence). The CDR3 reads CAWSFVIGGETEAFF. CDR3 sequence (DNA): TGTGCCTGGAGTTTCGTCATAGGCGGTGAGACTGAAGCTTTCTTT.

The chain joins TRBV19 to TRBJ1-1; no reliable D call. This CDR3 has 13 residues. The V gene's germline CDR1 is LNHDA and CDR2 SQIVND (reference sequence). The ends were cut back, 5 bases at V and 1 base at J, with 8 bases in the middle. The CDR3 protein is CASSGQENTEAFF. As DNA, the CDR3 is TGTGCCAGTAGTGGGCAGGAGAACACTGAAGCTTTCTTT.

This clone was seen just once. Here the CDR3 reads CATTPRDTDQPQHF. Written as DNA, the CDR3 is TGTGCCACTACCCCCCGGGACACCGATCAGCCCCAGCATTTT. V gene TRBV19 combines with J gene TRBJ1-5, with D possibly being TRBD1 (6 bases). With 10 bases removed from V and 5 bases from J, the gap between germline ends came to 18 bases. Germline CDR1 is LNHDA and CDR2 is SQIVND (reference sequence). This CDR3 has 14 residues.

The chain combines TRBV9 with TRBJ1-6; 7 bases fit TRBD1. This CDR3 has 17 residues. The germline CDR1 and CDR2 sequences are SGDLS and YYNGEE. Losses at the gene ends were 0 bases for V and 7 bases for J; bases not matched to a gene: 10. CDR3 in amino acids: CASSVEGTVGYNSPLHF. In DNA form, the CDR3 reads TGTGCCAGCAGCGTAGAAGGGACAGTGGGGTACAATTCACCCCTCCACTTT.

The rearrangement uses TRBV3-1 (or the pseudogene TRBV3-2) and TRBJ2-1; no reliable D call. The length of the CDR3 is 11 residues. V lost 3 bases, J lost 7 bases, and 4 bases lay in between. Germline V gene data show CDR1 as LGHDT and CDR2 as YNNKEL (reference sequence). The CDR3 DNA follows: TGTGCCAGCAGCCAGAGGAATGAGCAGTTCTTC. Residues: CASSQRNEQFF.

The gene calls are TRBV29-1 and TRBJ2-6, with D hard to call. Looked up from germline, CDR1 is SQVTM and CDR2 is ANQGSEA. The CDR3 is 15 amino acids. Trimming shortened V by 4 bases and J by 0 bases, and 10 bases separated the two germline ends. The CDR3 region is CSVVGTASGANVLTF. CDR3 nucleotide sequence: TGCAGCGTTGTCGGAACAGCCTCTGGGGCCAACGTCCTGACTTTC.

CDR3 protein: CASSLQGSDEQFF. In DNA form, the CDR3 reads TGTGCCAGCAGCTTGCAGGGGTCGGATGAGCAGTTCTTC. This chain joins TRBV11-3 and TRBJ2-1, with D possibly being TRBD1 (6 bases). The germline V gene has CDR1 SGHNT and CDR2 YENEEA. There are 13 residues in the CDR3. V gave up 3 bases and J gave up 8 bases, with 11 bases separating them.

The CDR3 protein is CASSLAGANSDTQYF. CDR3 in DNA: TGTGCCAGCAGTTTAGCGGGGGCGAACTCAGATACGCAGTATTTT. The chain has TRBV2 and TRBJ2-3, with 9 bases aligning to TRBD2. V was clipped by 5 bases and J by 4 bases; unmatched bases: 7. The germline V gene has CDR1 SNHLY and CDR2 FYNNEI. This CDR3 has 15 residues.

In this sample, this clone turned up a few times. The chain recombines TRBV2 with TRBJ1-1; a possible D gene is TRBD1 (6 bases). The germline V gene encodes CDR1 SNHLY and CDR2 FYNNEI. The CDR3 length is 17 residues. V gave up 2 bases and J gave up 0 bases, with 16 bases separating them. The CDR3 nucleotides are TGTGCCAGCAGTGAATTACGGGCCTCAGGGGTGAACACTGAAGCTTTCTTT. This sequence encodes CASSELRASGVNTEAFF.

The rearrangement links TRBV6-5 to TRBJ2-3; the match to TRBD2 covers 8 bases. Unmatched junction bases numbered 9, after V lost 7 bases and J lost 6 bases. The germline V gene encodes CDR1 MNHEY and CDR2 SVGAGI. The CDR3 loop spans 14 amino acids. The CDR3 DNA reads TGTGCCAGCAATATAGATAGCGGGGCGGATACGCAGTATTTT. It yields the protein CASNIDSGADTQYF.

This chain uses TRBV11-2 with TRBJ2-3, with D unresolved. The CDR3 sequence is 13 residues long. V lost 5 bases and J 5 bases, leaving 11 bases between the germline ends. From germline, CDR1 is SGHAT and CDR2 FQNNGV. CDR3 amino acids: CASSLFDRDTQYF. CDR3 nucleotide sequence: TGTGCCAGCAGCCTCTTTGATAGAGATACGCAGTATTTT.

Of note for this clone: Mismatch with germline at one junction end may stem from a read error. The V call is TRBV28, the J call TRBJ1-1; 8 bases line up with TRBD1. Germline CDR1 MDHEN, CDR2 SYDVKM. CDR3 size: 15 residues. CDR3 nucleotide sequence: TGTGCCAGCAGCTTATCCGGACAGGGAAACACTGAAGCTTTCTTT. Its protein is CASSLSGQGNTEAFF.

The chain uses TRBV19 and TRBJ2-5; D is perhaps TRBD1 (5 bases). V was clipped by 3 bases and J by 2 bases, with 10 bases between them. The CDR3 contains 14 residues. From germline, CDR1 is LNHDA and CDR2 SQIVND (reference sequence). The CDR3 DNA reads as TGTGCCAGTAGTATTGGTCCAGGGCAAGAGACCCAGTACTTC. It encodes CASSIGPGQETQYF.

V gene TRBV5-6 combines with J gene TRBJ1-2; D gene ambiguous. Germline V gives CDR1 SGHDT, CDR2 YYEEEE. The CDR3 runs to 14 residues. The ends were cut back, 0 bases at V and 3 bases at J, with 9 bases in the middle. This CDR3 reads CASSLVRGDYGYTF. The CDR3 nucleotides are TGTGCCAGCAGCTTGGTTCGAGGAGACTATGGCTACACCTTC.

This clone is a singleton in its sample. This chain connects TRBV18 to TRBJ1-2, with D maybe TRBD1 (5 bases). CDR3 length: 17 residues. V lost 2 bases, J lost 5 bases, and 21 bases lay in between. CDR1 KGHSH and CDR2 LQKENI come from the germline V gene. The CDR3 loop reads CASSPSTVTGPAYGYTF. CDR3 DNA: TGTGCCAGCTCACCATCGACAGTGACCGGGCCCGCTTATGGCTACACCTTC. Full variable domain (rest looked up from reference TRBV18 and TRBJ1-2): NAGVMQNPRHLVRRRGQEARLRCSPMKGHSHVYWYRQLPEEGLKFMVYLQKENIIDESGMPKERFSAEFPKEGPSILRIQQVVRGDSAAYFCASSPSTVTGPAYGYTFGSGTRLTVV.